These T cell receptor beta chains were read from a single sample in a study of T cells after yellow fever vaccination. From the 5' RACE reads, TCRdb called clonotypes with MiXCR, one entry per CDR3 protein. The profile shows about 170,000 distinct CDR3 sequences, approximately 6.2% of them singletons. The material was CD4+ T cells sorted from PBMCs, obtained on the day of the first yellow fever vaccination. These receptors came from a man aged 18 to 30 who received the YFV17D yellow fever vaccine. Both conserved end residues are part of each CDR3. Each record gives: D gene, clone size, V gene, J gene, CDR3 protein, CDR3 DNA. D genes are given only for firm matches. Clone size is given for some rows only: seen once, a few or many times, or a class if the clone is expanded.

d_gene: -; abundance: few; v_gene: TRBV24-1; j_gene: TRBJ1-2; CDR3aa: CATSETGTPKIDGYTF; CDR3nt: TGTGCCACCAGTGAAACCGGGACGCCGAAGATTGATGGCTACACCTTC
d_gene: -; abundance: many; v_gene: TRBV6-2/TRBV6-3; j_gene: TRBJ2-7; CDR3aa: CASGRASSYEQYF; CDR3nt: TGTGCCAGCGGCAGGGCCAGCTCCTACGAGCAGTACTTC
d_gene: -; abundance: many; v_gene: TRBV12-3/TRBV12-4; j_gene: TRBJ2-5; CDR3aa: CASSFGVGETQYF; CDR3nt: TGTGCCAGCAGTTTTGGGGTAGGAGAGACCCAGTACTTC
d_gene: -; abundance: -; v_gene: TRBV28; j_gene: TRBJ2-7; CDR3aa: CASRSRRYEQYF; CDR3nt: TGTGCCAGCAGGTCACGGCGCTACGAGCAGTACTTC
d_gene: -; abundance: -; v_gene: TRBV6-2/TRBV6-3; j_gene: TRBJ2-1; CDR3aa: CASSYLRGDEHFF; CDR3nt: TGTGCCAGCAGTTACTTGAGGGGCGATGAGCACTTCTTC
d_gene: -; abundance: many; v_gene: TRBV27; j_gene: TRBJ1-6; CDR3aa: CASSYWNSPLHF; CDR3nt: TGTGCCAGCAGTTACTGGAATTCACCCCTCCACTTT
d_gene: -; abundance: few; v_gene: TRBV7-2; j_gene: TRBJ2-4; CDR3aa: CASSSTPQIAKNIQYF; CDR3nt: TGTGCCAGCAGCTCGACACCTCAAATAGCCAAAAACATTCAGTACTTC
d_gene: -; abundance: many; v_gene: TRBV7-9; j_gene: TRBJ2-5; CDR3aa: CASSSSGETQYF; CDR3nt: TGTGCCAGCAGCTCGAGTGGAGAGACCCAGTACTTC
d_gene: -; abundance: many; v_gene: TRBV12-3/TRBV12-4; j_gene: TRBJ2-2; CDR3aa: CASSSQGSQAGELFF; CDR3nt: TGTGCCAGCAGTTCCCAAGGGTCGCAGGCCGGGGAGCTGTTTTTT
d_gene: -; abundance: -; v_gene: TRBV7-3; j_gene: TRBJ2-1; CDR3aa: CASSFPPAPEQFF; CDR3nt: TGTGCCAGCAGCTTTCCTCCCGCACCTGAGCAGTTCTTC
d_gene: -; abundance: many; v_gene: TRBV12-5; j_gene: TRBJ2-6; CDR3aa: CASGSTPGFSGANVLTF; CDR3nt: TGTGCTAGTGGTTCCACCCCAGGGTTTTCAGGGGCCAACGTCCTGACTTTC
d_gene: -; abundance: -; v_gene: TRBV9; j_gene: TRBJ2-5; CDR3aa: CASSPNLETQYF; CDR3nt: TGTGCCAGCAGCCCCAACCTTGAGACCCAGTACTTC
d_gene: TRBD1; abundance: many; v_gene: TRBV6-5; j_gene: TRBJ1-1; CDR3aa: CASSSQRGRGNTEAFF; CDR3nt: TGTGCCAGCAGCTCTCAGAGGGGGCGGGGGAACACTGAAGCTTTCTTT
d_gene: TRBD2; abundance: -; v_gene: TRBV12-3/TRBV12-4; j_gene: TRBJ2-1; CDR3aa: CASSLGRGGLRDFRYEQFF; CDR3nt: TGTGCCAGCAGTTTGGGGCGGGGGGGCCTAAGAGATTTTCGGTATGAGCAGTTCTTC
d_gene: TRBD2; abundance: few; v_gene: TRBV7-3; j_gene: TRBJ2-3; CDR3aa: CASLRGGLDTQYF; CDR3nt: TGTGCCAGTTTACGGGGGGGCCTTGATACGCAGTATTTT
d_gene: -; abundance: many; v_gene: TRBV11-2; j_gene: TRBJ2-3; CDR3aa: CASSTTVSTDTQYF; CDR3nt: TGTGCCAGCAGCACGACAGTTAGCACAGATACGCAGTATTTT
d_gene: -; abundance: many; v_gene: TRBV6-2/TRBV6-3; j_gene: TRBJ2-4; CDR3aa: CASNGIQNIQYF; CDR3nt: TGTGCCAGCAACGGGATCCAAAACATTCAGTACTTC
d_gene: -; abundance: many; v_gene: TRBV6-5; j_gene: TRBJ2-3; CDR3aa: CASSYSASTDTQYF; CDR3nt: TGTGCCAGCAGTTACTCGGCTAGCACAGATACGCAGTATTTT
d_gene: TRBD1; abundance: many; v_gene: TRBV11-2; j_gene: TRBJ1-2; CDR3aa: CASSLDRDRGYGYTF; CDR3nt: TGTGCCAGCAGCTTGGACCGGGACAGGGGCTATGGCTACACCTTC
d_gene: -; abundance: few; v_gene: TRBV6-5; j_gene: TRBJ1-2; CDR3aa: CASSNTGLGGYTF; CDR3nt: TGTGCCAGCAGTAATACAGGGTTGGGTGGCTACACCTTC
d_gene: -; abundance: few; v_gene: TRBV2; j_gene: TRBJ2-2; CDR3aa: CASSESLPSNTGELFF; CDR3nt: TGTGCCAGCAGTGAATCGTTACCATCGAACACCGGGGAGCTGTTTTTT
d_gene: -; abundance: few; v_gene: TRBV5-4; j_gene: TRBJ1-6; CDR3aa: CASSSGLGNSPLHF; CDR3nt: TGTGCCAGCAGCTCGGGCCTCGGCAATTCACCCCTCCACTTT
d_gene: -; abundance: many; v_gene: TRBV7-2; j_gene: TRBJ1-2; CDR3aa: CASSSSNYGYTF; CDR3nt: TGTGCCAGCAGCTCCTCTAACTATGGCTACACCTTC
d_gene: TRBD2; abundance: many; v_gene: TRBV27; j_gene: TRBJ2-1; CDR3aa: CASSSRGEGRNLNEQFF; CDR3nt: TGTGCCAGCAGTTCCCGAGGGGAGGGGAGAAATCTGAATGAGCAGTTCTTC
d_gene: -; abundance: many; v_gene: TRBV7-9; j_gene: TRBJ2-3; CDR3aa: CASSQGGGDTQYF; CDR3nt: TGTGCCAGCAGCCAGGGGGGGGGAGATACGCAGTATTTT
d_gene: -; abundance: many; v_gene: TRBV3-1; j_gene: TRBJ2-1; CDR3aa: CASSRAGQGSGREQFF; CDR3nt: TGTGCCAGCAGCCGAGCGGGGCAGGGGTCAGGACGTGAGCAGTTCTTC
d_gene: TRBD2; abundance: -; v_gene: TRBV5-1; j_gene: TRBJ2-5; CDR3aa: CASSGGGAGEQTQYF; CDR3nt: TGCGCCAGCAGCGGCGGGGGGGCAGGCGAACAGACCCAGTACTTC
d_gene: TRBD1; abundance: -; v_gene: TRBV24-1; j_gene: TRBJ2-5; CDR3aa: CATSDSGQGEETQYF; CDR3nt: TGTGCCACCAGTGATTCCGGACAGGGGGAAGAGACCCAGTACTTC
d_gene: -; abundance: -; v_gene: TRBV5-4; j_gene: TRBJ2-3; CDR3aa: CASSSSQGIPDTQYF; CDR3nt: TGTGCCAGCAGCTCCTCGCAGGGTATACCAGATACGCAGTATTTT
d_gene: -; abundance: many; v_gene: TRBV12-3/TRBV12-4; j_gene: TRBJ1-4; CDR3aa: CASSFGAVEKLFF; CDR3nt: TGTGCCAGCAGTTTCGGGGCGGTCGAAAAACTGTTTTTT
d_gene: -; abundance: -; v_gene: TRBV24-1; j_gene: TRBJ2-3; CDR3aa: CATSDPRITSTDTQYF; CDR3nt: TGTGCCACCAGTGACCCTAGAATAACTAGCACAGATACGCAGTATTTT
d_gene: -; abundance: few; v_gene: TRBV7-6; j_gene: TRBJ2-5; CDR3aa: CASSWRQGGKETQYF; CDR3nt: TGTGCCAGCAGCTGGAGACAGGGCGGGAAAGAGACCCAGTACTTC
d_gene: -; abundance: few; v_gene: TRBV6-2/TRBV6-3; j_gene: TRBJ2-2; CDR3aa: CATRGTYTGELFF; CDR3nt: TGTGCCACTCGGGGGACCTACACCGGGGAGCTGTTTTTT
d_gene: TRBD2; abundance: -; v_gene: TRBV5-1; j_gene: TRBJ2-5; CDR3aa: CASSREGQETQYF; CDR3nt: TGCGCCAGCAGCCGGGAGGGGCAAGAGACCCAGTACTTC
d_gene: -; abundance: -; v_gene: TRBV5-1; j_gene: TRBJ1-5; CDR3aa: CASTLKPGLNQPQHF; CDR3nt: TGCGCCAGCACCCTGAAGCCAGGACTGAATCAGCCCCAGCATTTT
d_gene: -; abundance: many; v_gene: TRBV10-3; j_gene: TRBJ1-4; CDR3aa: CAISDRAEAEKLFF; CDR3nt: TGTGCCATCAGTGATAGGGCAGAGGCTGAAAAACTGTTTTTT
d_gene: -; abundance: few; v_gene: TRBV19; j_gene: TRBJ1-6; CDR3aa: CASSPPLRSGKRTPLHF; CDR3nt: TGTGCCAGTAGTCCCCCCCTGAGATCGGGGAAGAGAACACCCCTCCACTTT
d_gene: -; abundance: -; v_gene: TRBV11-2; j_gene: TRBJ2-2; CDR3aa: CASSLLFTARGSGSGELFF; CDR3nt: TGTGCCAGCAGCTTATTATTTACAGCAAGGGGGTCCGGGTCCGGGGAGCTGTTTTTT
d_gene: TRBD2; abundance: many; v_gene: TRBV5-1; j_gene: TRBJ2-3; CDR3aa: CASSSSGASTDTQYF; CDR3nt: TGCGCCAGCAGCTCTAGCGGGGCTAGCACAGATACGCAGTATTTT
d_gene: TRBD2; abundance: many; v_gene: TRBV5-6; j_gene: TRBJ2-3; CDR3aa: CASSLTLNSGGTDTQYF; CDR3nt: TGTGCCAGCAGCTTGACCCTGAATAGCGGGGGGACAGATACGCAGTATTTT
d_gene: -; abundance: -; v_gene: TRBV7-2; j_gene: TRBJ1-3; CDR3aa: CASSPQGDSGNTIYF; CDR3nt: TGTGCCAGCAGCCCCCAGGGTGACTCTGGAAACACCATATATTTT
d_gene: -; abundance: few; v_gene: TRBV7-2; j_gene: TRBJ1-2; CDR3aa: CASSLAGRGKGYTF; CDR3nt: TGTGCCAGCAGCTTAGCGGGCAGGGGAAAAGGCTACACCTTC
d_gene: -; abundance: few; v_gene: TRBV20-1; j_gene: TRBJ2-4; CDR3aa: CSARGAPQGRPKNIQYF; CDR3nt: TGCAGTGCTAGAGGCGCACCCCAGGGACGGCCCAAAAACATTCAGTACTTC
d_gene: TRBD1; abundance: many; v_gene: TRBV7-9; j_gene: TRBJ2-7; CDR3aa: CATGQEHYEQYF; CDR3nt: TGTGCCACGGGACAGGAACACTACGAGCAGTACTTC
d_gene: TRBD2; abundance: many; v_gene: TRBV5-1; j_gene: TRBJ2-2; CDR3aa: CASGFGGANTGELFF; CDR3nt: TGCGCCAGCGGCTTTGGGGGGGCGAACACCGGGGAGCTGTTTTTT
d_gene: -; abundance: many; v_gene: TRBV2; j_gene: TRBJ1-1; CDR3aa: CASSGGDVSEAFF; CDR3nt: TGTGCCAGCTCGGGGGGGGACGTCTCTGAAGCTTTCTTT
d_gene: -; abundance: many; v_gene: TRBV7-2; j_gene: TRBJ2-5; CDR3aa: CASSGFAGLQETQYF; CDR3nt: TGTGCCAGCAGCGGTTTTGCGGGCCTCCAAGAGACCCAGTACTTC
d_gene: TRBD1; abundance: many; v_gene: TRBV5-1; j_gene: TRBJ1-6; CDR3aa: CASSRGQGNSPLHF; CDR3nt: TGCGCCAGCTCTCGAGGACAGGGGAATTCACCCCTCCACTTT
d_gene: TRBD2; abundance: few; v_gene: TRBV7-6; j_gene: TRBJ2-2; CDR3aa: CASSRGGGPGELFF; CDR3nt: TGTGCCAGCAGCCGGGGCGGGGGGCCCGGGGAGCTGTTTTTT
d_gene: TRBD1; abundance: few; v_gene: TRBV6-5; j_gene: TRBJ1-5; CDR3aa: CASSLTGTGGFGNQPQHF; CDR3nt: TGTGCCAGCAGTTTAACCGGGACAGGGGGGTTCGGCAATCAGCCCCAGCATTTT
d_gene: -; abundance: -; v_gene: TRBV6-2/TRBV6-3; j_gene: TRBJ1-5; CDR3aa: CASSYAPGHFNQPQHF; CDR3nt: TGTGCCAGCAGTTACGCACCGGGACACTTCAATCAGCCCCAGCATTTT